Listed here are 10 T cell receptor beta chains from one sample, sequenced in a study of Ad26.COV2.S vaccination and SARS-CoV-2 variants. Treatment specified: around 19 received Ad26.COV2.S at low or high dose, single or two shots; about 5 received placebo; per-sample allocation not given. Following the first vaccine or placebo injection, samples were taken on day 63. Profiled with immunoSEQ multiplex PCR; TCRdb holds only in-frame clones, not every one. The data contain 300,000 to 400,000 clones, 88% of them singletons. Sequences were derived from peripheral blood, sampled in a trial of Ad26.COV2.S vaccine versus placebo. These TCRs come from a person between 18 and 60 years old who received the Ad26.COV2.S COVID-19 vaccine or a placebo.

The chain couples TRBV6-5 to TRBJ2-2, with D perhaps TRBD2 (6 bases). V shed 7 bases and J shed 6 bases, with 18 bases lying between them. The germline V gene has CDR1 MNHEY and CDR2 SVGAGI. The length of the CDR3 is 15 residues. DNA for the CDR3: TGTGCCAGCAATAGCGGCGGTGGTGGCGCCGGGGAGCTGTTTTTT. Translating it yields CASNSGGGGAGELFF.

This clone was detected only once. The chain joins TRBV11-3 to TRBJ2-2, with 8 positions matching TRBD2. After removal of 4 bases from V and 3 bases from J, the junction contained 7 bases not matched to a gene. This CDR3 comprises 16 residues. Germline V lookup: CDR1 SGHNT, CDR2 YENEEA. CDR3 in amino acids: CASSSKRESHTGELFF. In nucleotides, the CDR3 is TGTGCCAGCAGCTCTAAGCGGGAGTCCCACACCGGGGAGCTGTTTTTT. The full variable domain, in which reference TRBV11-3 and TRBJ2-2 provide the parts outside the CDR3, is EAGVVQSPRYKIIEKKQPVAFWCNPISGHNTLYWYLQNLGQGPELLIRYENEEAVDDSQLPKDRFSAERLKGVDSTLKIQPAELGDSAVYLCASSSKRESHTGELFFGEGSRLTVL.

The CDR3 DNA reads as TGTGCCTGGAGTGAGGTGTCCGCTGAAGCTTTCTTT. It specifies CAWSEVSAEAFF. This rearrangement joins TRBV30 to TRBJ1-1, with D uncertain. This CDR3 is 12 amino acids long. Germline values: CDR1 GTSNPN, CDR2 SVGIG (reference sequence). The ends were cut back, 1 base at V and 6 bases at J, with 9 bases in the middle.

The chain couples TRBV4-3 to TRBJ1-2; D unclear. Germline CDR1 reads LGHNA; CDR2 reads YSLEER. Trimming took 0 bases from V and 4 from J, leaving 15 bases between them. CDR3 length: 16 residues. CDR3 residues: CASSQEYSEWGYGYTF. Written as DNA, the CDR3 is TGCGCCAGCAGCCAAGAGTATAGCGAGTGGGGCTATGGCTACACCTTC.

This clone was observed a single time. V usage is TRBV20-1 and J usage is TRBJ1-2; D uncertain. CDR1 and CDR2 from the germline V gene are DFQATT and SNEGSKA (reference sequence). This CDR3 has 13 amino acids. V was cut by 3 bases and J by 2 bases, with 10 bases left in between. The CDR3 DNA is TGCAGTGCTAGTCTAGGCGGGAACTATGGCTACACCTTC. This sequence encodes CSASLGGNYGYTF.

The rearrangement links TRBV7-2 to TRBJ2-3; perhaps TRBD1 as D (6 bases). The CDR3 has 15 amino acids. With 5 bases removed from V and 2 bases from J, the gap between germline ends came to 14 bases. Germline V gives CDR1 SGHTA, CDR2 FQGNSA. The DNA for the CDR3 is TGTGCCAGCAGCACTCTAGGGGGACCCACAGATACGCAGTATTTT. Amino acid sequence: CASSTLGGPTDTQYF.

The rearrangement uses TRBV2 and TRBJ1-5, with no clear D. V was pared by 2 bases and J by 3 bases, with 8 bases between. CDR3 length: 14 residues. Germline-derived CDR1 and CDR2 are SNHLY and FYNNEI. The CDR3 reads CASSEISYNQPQHF. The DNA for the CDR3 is TGTGCCAGCAGTGAAATTAGTTACAATCAGCCCCAGCATTTT.

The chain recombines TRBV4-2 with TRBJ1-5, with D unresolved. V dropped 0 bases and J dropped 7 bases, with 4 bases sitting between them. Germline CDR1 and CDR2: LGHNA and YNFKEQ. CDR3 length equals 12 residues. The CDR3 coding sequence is TGTGCCAGCAGCCAAGAGGAGCAGCCCCAGCATTTT. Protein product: CASSQEEQPQHF.

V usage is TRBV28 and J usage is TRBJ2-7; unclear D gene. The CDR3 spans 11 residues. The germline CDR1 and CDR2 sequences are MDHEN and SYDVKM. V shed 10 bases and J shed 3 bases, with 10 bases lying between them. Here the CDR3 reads CATRAGYEQYF. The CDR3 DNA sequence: TGTGCCACTCGGGCTGGCTACGAGCAGTACTTC.

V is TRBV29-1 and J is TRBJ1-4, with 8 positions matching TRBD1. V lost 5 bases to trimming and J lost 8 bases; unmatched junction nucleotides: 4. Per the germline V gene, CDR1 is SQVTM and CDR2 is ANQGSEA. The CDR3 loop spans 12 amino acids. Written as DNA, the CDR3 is TGCAGCGTTTCCGGACAGGGCGAAAAACTGTTTTTT. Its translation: CSVSGQGEKLFF.